This entry lists 25 T cell receptor beta chains sequenced from one sample in a study of Tregs in tolerant kidney transplant recipients. Profiling relied on immunoSEQ multiplex PCR, and the TCRdb table lists in-frame clones only, not all of them. The table has 200,000 to 300,000 clones, roughly 84% seen once. The sample comprised CD4+ T cells from blood. These receptors came from a human donor in good health.

The chain is built from TRBV5-1 and TRBJ1-2; TRBD1 aligns across 11 bases. Germline V gives CDR1 SGHRS, CDR2 YFSETQ. V lost 3 bases and J lost 6; bases outside the gene matches: 1. The CDR3 has 13 residues. Written as DNA, the CDR3 is TGCGCCAGCAGCTCGGGACAGGGGGATGGCTACACCTTC. Its translation: CASSSGQGDGYTF.

This clone was observed a few times. J is TRBJ1-2 and V is TRBV6-5; D ambiguous. V was trimmed by 1 base and J by 2 bases, leaving 5 bases between them. From germline, CDR1 is MNHEY and CDR2 SVGAGI. This CDR3 spans 13 amino acids. The CDR3 DNA reads TGTGCCAGCAGTTACTTGGGGAACTATGGCTACACCTTC. This codes for CASSYLGNYGYTF.

The genes are TRBV2 and TRBJ2-3; D gene ambiguous. The germline V gene encodes CDR1 SNHLY and CDR2 FYNNEI. The germline V and J ends were trimmed by 8 bases and 6 bases, with 12 bases remaining between them. The CDR3 has 12 amino acids. The CDR3 reads CASSSVRDTQYF. DNA for the CDR3: TGTGCCAGCTCAAGCGTGAGGGATACGCAGTATTTT.

The genes are TRBV19 and TRBJ2-3; D may be TRBD1 or TRBD2 (6 bases each). The germline V and J ends were trimmed by 5 bases and 2 bases, with 14 bases remaining between them. Germline CDR1 and CDR2: LNHDA and SQIVND (reference sequence). This CDR3 comprises 15 residues. The CDR3 DNA follows: TGTGCCAGTAGTGTTGGGGGGCTAACCACAGATACGCAGTATTTT. Protein product: CASSVGGLTTDTQYF.

The CDR3 DNA follows: TGTGCCAGCAGCTTAGATACCCGCACAGATACGCAGTATTTT. Protein product: CASSLDTRTDTQYF. The chain carries TRBV11-2 and TRBJ2-3, with no clear D. V was trimmed by 0 bases and J by 1 base, leaving 5 bases between them. The CDR3 is 14 residues long. Germline loops: CDR1 SGHAT, CDR2 FQNNGV.

The chain recombines TRBV18 with TRBJ2-7, with 7 bases aligning to TRBD1. J gave up 4 bases and V 6 bases, and 12 bases lay outside the gene matches. Germline lookup yields CDR1 KGHSH and CDR2 LQKENI. The CDR3 runs to 15 residues. The CDR3 sequence is CASSPRQGGVYEQYF. CDR3 DNA sequence: TGTGCCAGCTCTCCCCGACAGGGCGGTGTGTACGAGCAGTACTTC.

This chain connects TRBV5-1 to TRBJ1-2; no clear D. The CDR3 loop spans 13 amino acids. V lost 4 bases to trimming and J lost 6 bases, with 13 bases between them. CDR1 SGHRS and CDR2 YFSETQ come from the germline V gene. The CDR3 is CASSGRPRDGYTF. In DNA, the CDR3 is TGCGCCAGCAGCGGTCGTCCCCGGGATGGCTACACCTTC.

The chain employs TRBV27 and TRBJ2-1, with 8 bases lining up with TRBD2. Germline assignment: CDR1 MNHEY and CDR2 SMNVEV (reference sequence). The CDR3 runs to 20 residues. V lost 0 bases and J lost 5; bases outside the gene matches: 18. CDR3 nucleotide sequence: TGTGCCAGCAGTTTATCCTATGGCCTGCGAGTAGCGGGGCCTAACAATGAGCAGTTCTTC. Translated: CASSLSYGLRVAGPNNEQFF.

This rearrangement joins TRBV2 to TRBJ2-7; 10 nucleotides align to TRBD2. The CDR3 runs to 14 residues. V lost 5 bases, J lost 7 bases, and 8 bases stayed unmatched. Germline V gives CDR1 SNHLY, CDR2 FYNNEI. The CDR3 region has the DNA TGTGCCAGCAGTCGGAGCGGGAGGGTCGGGGAGCAGTACTTC. This sequence encodes CASSRSGRVGEQYF.

This sequence joins TRBV7-8 and TRBJ2-7; TRBD1 agrees at 9 bases. CDR1 and CDR2 (germline): SGHVS, FQNEAQ. The CDR3 is 16 amino acids. Losses at the gene ends were 5 bases for V and 0 bases for J; bases not matched to a gene: 8. In DNA, the CDR3 is TGTGCCAGCAGCCTAACCCGGGACAGGGCCTCCTACGAGCAGTACTTC. This codes for CASSLTRDRASYEQYF.

This chain uses TRBV7-3 with TRBJ2-3; the D is unclear. Germline loops: CDR1 SGHTA, CDR2 FQGTGA. The CDR3 contains 13 residues. Trimming left V 5 bases short and J 1 base short, with 7 bases between. CDR3 protein: CASSLVGTDTQYF. The CDR3 DNA reads TGTGCCAGCAGCCTCGTGGGCACAGATACGCAGTATTTT. The whole variable domain, filled in from reference TRBV7-3 and TRBJ2-3, reads GAGVSQTPSNKVTEKGKYVELRCDPISGHTALYWYRQSLGQGPEFLIYFQGTGAADDSGLPNDRFFAVRPEGSVSTLKIQRTERGDSAVYLCASSLVGTDTQYFGPGTRLTVL.

The V and J genes are TRBV2 and TRBJ1-5; tentatively, D is TRBD1 (6 bases). The CDR3 loop spans 13 amino acids. Germline V gene lookup returns CDR1 SNHLY and CDR2 FYNNEI. The ends were cut back, 6 bases at V and 6 bases at J, with 12 bases in the middle. The CDR3 spells CASRGTFSQPQHF. In nucleotides, the CDR3 is TGTGCCAGCAGGGGGACATTTAGTCAGCCCCAGCATTTT.

To note about this clone: The junction differs from germline at one of its ends, possibly a read error. The chain recombines TRBV7-7 with TRBJ2-5, with D maybe TRBD1 (6 bases). Per germline, CDR1 SSHAT and CDR2 FNYEAQ (reference sequence). This CDR3 is 14 amino acids long. The CDR3 bases are TGTGCTAGCAGCCCTACAGGGTTCCAAGAGACCCAGTACTTC. It specifies CASSPTGFQETQYF.

CDR3 bases: TGCGCCAGCAGCTTGGAGGGCCCGGCCGAGACCCAGTACTTC. It specifies CASSLEGPAETQYF. The J gene is TRBJ2-5, the V gene TRBV5-1; D not resolved. Germline CDR1 reads SGHRS; CDR2 reads YFSETQ. V was shortened by 0 bases and J by 5 bases, with 11 bases between the two germline ends. The CDR3 contains 14 residues.

V gene TRBV6-4 combines with J gene TRBJ1-6; D remains ambiguous. Trimming shortened V by 1 base and J by 9 bases, and 7 bases separated the two germline ends. The CDR3 totals 13 residues. The germline V gene has CDR1 MRHNA and CDR2 SNTAGT. The CDR3 protein is CASSDYATSPLHF. For the CDR3, the DNA is TGTGCCAGCAGTGACTATGCTACTTCACCCCTCCACTTT.

The chain uses TRBV5-1 and TRBJ1-2; 7 positions agree with TRBD1. This CDR3 contains 16 residues. V gave up 4 bases and J gave up 0 bases; unmatched junction bases: 9. Germline V gives CDR1 SGHRS, CDR2 YFSETQ. The CDR3 DNA reads TGCGCCAGCAGCCAGGGGGGAGCCTCCCCTAACTATGGCTACACCTTC. Its protein product is CASSQGGASPNYGYTF.

The chain uses TRBV18 and TRBJ1-3; perhaps TRBD1 as D (5 bases). The CDR3 sequence is 16 residues long. Germline V gives CDR1 KGHSH, CDR2 LQKENI. V was cut by 1 base and J by 4 bases, with 14 bases left in between. The CDR3 sequence is CASSPQKAGIGNTIYF. The DNA for the CDR3 is TGTGCCAGCTCACCACAAAAGGCAGGGATCGGAAACACCATATATTTT.

This clone was seen only a few times. The gene calls are TRBV2 and TRBJ1-5, with TRBD1 matching over 12 bases. V trimming: 4 bases; J trimming: 1 base; junction bases outside the gene matches: 8. Germline lookup yields CDR1 SNHLY and CDR2 FYNNEI. The CDR3 sequence is 18 residues long. CDR3 bases: TGTGCCAGCAGTGTACCGGGACAGGGGGCTTGGAGCAATCAGCCCCAGCATTTT. It codes for CASSVPGQGAWSNQPQHF.

V is TRBV18 and J is TRBJ1-1; 7 bases fit TRBD1. Germline V lookup: CDR1 KGHSH, CDR2 LQKENI. The trim removed 6 bases at V and 0 bases at J, leaving 7 bases unmatched. The CDR3 length is 15 residues. CDR3 in DNA: TGTGCCAGCTCGTCGACCGGGACAGTGAACACTGAAGCTTTCTTT. The encoded protein is CASSSTGTVNTEAFF.

The CDR3 loop is CSARRKEKLFF. In nucleotides, the CDR3 is TGCAGTGCTAGGAGGAAGGAAAAACTGTTTTTT. The V gene is TRBV20-1, the J gene TRBJ1-4; D is unclear. Germline assignment: CDR1 DFQATT and CDR2 SNEGSKA (reference sequence). The CDR3 has 11 residues. V was cut by 3 bases and J by 8 bases, with 7 bases left in between.

This chain joins TRBV5-1 and TRBJ2-1, with D perhaps TRBD1 or TRBD2 (7 bases each). The CDR3 totals 15 residues. The germline V and J ends were trimmed by 4 bases and 0 bases, with 11 bases remaining between them. Germline V gene data show CDR1 as SGHRS and CDR2 as YFSETQ. The CDR3 reads CASSRGDSSYNEQFF. Here the CDR3 DNA reads TGCGCCAGCAGCCGGGGGGACAGCTCCTACAATGAGCAGTTCTTC.

The rearrangement links TRBV12-5 to TRBJ2-3, with a tentative D call TRBD1 (6 bases). The V end lost 4 bases, the J end lost 2 bases, and 16 bases lay between the germline ends. Germline assignment: CDR1 LGHNT and CDR2 FRNRAP. The CDR3 has 16 residues. DNA for the CDR3: TGTGCTAGTGGTTCAGGGGACACTCCCTCCACAGATACGCAGTATTTT. Protein sequence: CASGSGDTPSTDTQYF.

As for this clone: Other nucleotide sequences from this sample produce the same CDR3. This rearrangement joins TRBV29-1 to TRBJ1-1; D uncertain. Trimming removed 1 base from V and 9 bases from J, with 12 bases in between. CDR3 length: 12 residues. Germline V gene sequence: CDR1 SQVTM, CDR2 ANQGSEA. The CDR3, as DNA: TGCAGCGTTGAAGTCCCCCCAGGACAAGCTTTCTTT. It translates to CSVEVPPGQAFF. Supplemented by reference TRBV29-1 and TRBJ1-1, the full variable domain reads SAVISQKPSRDICQRGTSLTIQCQVDSQVTMMFWYRQQPGQSLTLIATANQGSEATYESGFVIDKFPISRPNLTFSTLTVSNMSPEDSSIYLCSVEVPPGQAFFGQGTRLTVV.

V and J are TRBV5-1 and TRBJ2-1; possible D gene TRBD2, 6 bases. CDR1 is SGHRS and CDR2 is YFSETQ in the germline V gene. This CDR3 has 15 residues. Between the trimmed V and J ends, which lost 6 bases and 8 bases, there was a span of 21 bases. DNA of the CDR3: TGCGCCAGCACCATACTGGGACTCAGAGGCGATGAGCAGTTCTTC. This translates into CASTILGLRGDEQFF.

V is TRBV28 and J is TRBJ1-1, with a possible D match to TRBD1 (6 bases). Per the germline V gene, CDR1 is MDHEN and CDR2 is SYDVKM. V was clipped by 11 bases and J by 5 bases, with 15 bases between them. The length of the CDR3 is 12 residues. The CDR3 sequence is CAASKGGTEAFF. CDR3 DNA: TGTGCCGCCTCAAAGGGGGGGACTGAAGCTTTCTTT.